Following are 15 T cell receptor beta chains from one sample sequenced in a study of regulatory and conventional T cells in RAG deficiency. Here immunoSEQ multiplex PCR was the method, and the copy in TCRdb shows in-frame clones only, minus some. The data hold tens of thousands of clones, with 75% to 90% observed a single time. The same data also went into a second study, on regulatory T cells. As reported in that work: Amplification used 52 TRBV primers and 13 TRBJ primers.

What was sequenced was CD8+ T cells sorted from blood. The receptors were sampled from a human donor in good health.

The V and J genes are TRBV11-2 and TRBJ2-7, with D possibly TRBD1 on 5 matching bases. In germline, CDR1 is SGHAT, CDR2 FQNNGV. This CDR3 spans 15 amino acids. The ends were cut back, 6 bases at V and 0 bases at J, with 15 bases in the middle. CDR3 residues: CASRRPGSSSYEQYF. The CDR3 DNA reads TGTGCCAGCAGACGACCAGGGTCGAGCTCCTACGAGCAGTACTTC.

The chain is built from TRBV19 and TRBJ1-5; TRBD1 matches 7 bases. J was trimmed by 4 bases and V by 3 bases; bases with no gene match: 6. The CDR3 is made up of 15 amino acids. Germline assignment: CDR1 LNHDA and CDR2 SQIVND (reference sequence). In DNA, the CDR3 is TGTGCCAGTAGTATTTTTGGGACAGTGAATCAGCCCCAGCATTTT. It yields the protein CASSIFGTVNQPQHF.

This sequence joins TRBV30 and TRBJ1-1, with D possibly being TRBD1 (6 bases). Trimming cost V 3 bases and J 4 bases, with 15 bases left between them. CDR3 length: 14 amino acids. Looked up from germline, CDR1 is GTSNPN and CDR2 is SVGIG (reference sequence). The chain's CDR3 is CAWSPGHGSTEAFF. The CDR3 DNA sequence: TGTGCCTGGAGCCCGGGACACGGGAGCACTGAAGCTTTCTTT.

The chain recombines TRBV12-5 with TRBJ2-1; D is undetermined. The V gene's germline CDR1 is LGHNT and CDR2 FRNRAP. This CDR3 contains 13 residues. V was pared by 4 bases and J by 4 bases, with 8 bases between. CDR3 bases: TGTGCTAGTGGTTCCCACTTATACAATGAGCAGTTCTTC. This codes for CASGSHLYNEQFF. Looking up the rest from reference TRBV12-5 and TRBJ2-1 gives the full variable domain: DARVTQTPRHKVTEMGQEVTMRCQPILGHNTVFWYRQTMMQGLELLAYFRNRAPLDDSGMPKDRFSAEMPDATLATLKIQPSEPRDSAVYFCASGSHLYNEQFFGPGTRLTVL.

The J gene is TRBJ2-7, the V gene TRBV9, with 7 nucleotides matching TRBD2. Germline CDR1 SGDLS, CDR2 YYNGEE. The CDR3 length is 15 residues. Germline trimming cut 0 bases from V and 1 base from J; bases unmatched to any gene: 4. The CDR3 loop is CASSVGSGQSYEQYF. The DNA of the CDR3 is TGTGCCAGCAGCGTAGGTAGCGGGCAATCCTACGAGCAGTACTTC.

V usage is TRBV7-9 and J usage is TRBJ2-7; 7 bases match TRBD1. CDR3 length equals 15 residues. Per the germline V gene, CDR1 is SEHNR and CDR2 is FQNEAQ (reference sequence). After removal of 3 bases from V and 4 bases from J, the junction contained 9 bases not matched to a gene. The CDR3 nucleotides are TGTGCCAGCAGCTTTAGACAGGGAGTAAAATACGAGCAGTACTTC. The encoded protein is CASSFRQGVKYEQYF. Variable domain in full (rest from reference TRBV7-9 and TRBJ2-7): DTGVSQNPRHKITKRGQNVTFRCDPISEHNRLYWYRQTLGQGPEFLTYFQNEAQLEKSRLLSDRFSAERPKGSFSTLEIQRTEQGDSAMYLCASSFRQGVKYEQYFGPGTRLTVT.

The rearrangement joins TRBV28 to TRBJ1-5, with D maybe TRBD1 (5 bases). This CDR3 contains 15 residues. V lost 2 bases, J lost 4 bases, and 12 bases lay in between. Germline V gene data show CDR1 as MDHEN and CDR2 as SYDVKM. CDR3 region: CASSLLPGGNQPQHF. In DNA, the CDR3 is TGTGCCAGCAGTTTACTTCCGGGGGGGAATCAGCCCCAGCATTTT.

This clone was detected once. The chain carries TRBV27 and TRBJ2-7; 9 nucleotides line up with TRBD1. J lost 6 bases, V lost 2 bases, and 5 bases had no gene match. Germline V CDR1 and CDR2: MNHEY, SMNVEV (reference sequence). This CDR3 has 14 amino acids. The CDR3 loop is CASSLNRGLSEQYF. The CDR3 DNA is TGTGCCAGCAGTTTAAACAGGGGGCTAAGCGAGCAGTACTTC.

In DNA, the CDR3 is TGTGCCAGCAGTCCGACTAGCGGGAGGACTTATAGCACAGATACGCAGTATTTT. Translated, it gives CASSPTSGRTYSTDTQYF. The chain combines TRBV7-9 with TRBJ2-3; the match to TRBD2 covers 13 bases. Per germline, CDR1 SEHNR and CDR2 FQNEAQ (reference sequence). The CDR3 spans 18 residues. V dropped 6 bases and J dropped 0; count of bases not matched to a gene: 9.

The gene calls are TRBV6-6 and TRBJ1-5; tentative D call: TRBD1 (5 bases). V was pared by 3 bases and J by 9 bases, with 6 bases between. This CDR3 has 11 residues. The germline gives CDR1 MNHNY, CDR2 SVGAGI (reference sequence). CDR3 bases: TGTGCCAGCAGTTATGGGGGGCCCCAGCATTTT. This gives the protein CASSYGGPQHF.

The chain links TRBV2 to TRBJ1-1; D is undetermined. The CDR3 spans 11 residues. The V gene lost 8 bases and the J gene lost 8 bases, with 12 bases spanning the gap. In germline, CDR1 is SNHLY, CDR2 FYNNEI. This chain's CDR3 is CASRAAAEAFF. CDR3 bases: TGTGCCAGCCGGGCGGCGGCAGAAGCTTTCTTT.

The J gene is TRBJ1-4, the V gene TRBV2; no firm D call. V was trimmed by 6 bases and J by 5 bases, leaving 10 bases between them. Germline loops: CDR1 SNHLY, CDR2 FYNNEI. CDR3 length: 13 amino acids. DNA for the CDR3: TGTGCCAGCAGCCCGACTGAGAATGAAAAACTGTTTTTT. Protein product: CASSPTENEKLFF.

The CDR3 sequence: CASSVLAGGLEQFF. CDR3 nucleotide sequence: TGTGCCAGCAGTGTACTAGCGGGAGGCCTTGAGCAGTTCTTC. The chain links TRBV6-4 to TRBJ2-1, with 12 bases fitting TRBD2. CDR1 is MRHNA and CDR2 is SNTAGT in the germline V gene. The V gene end was trimmed by 4 bases and the J gene end by 9 bases; junction bases not matched to a gene: 4. This CDR3 spans 14 amino acids.

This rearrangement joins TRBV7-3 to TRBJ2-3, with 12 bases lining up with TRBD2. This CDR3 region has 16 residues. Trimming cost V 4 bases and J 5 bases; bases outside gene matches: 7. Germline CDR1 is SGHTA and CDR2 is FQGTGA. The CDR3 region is CASSSPSGGAGDTQYF. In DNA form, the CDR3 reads TGTGCCAGCAGCTCCCCTAGCGGGGGGGCTGGAGATACGCAGTATTTT.

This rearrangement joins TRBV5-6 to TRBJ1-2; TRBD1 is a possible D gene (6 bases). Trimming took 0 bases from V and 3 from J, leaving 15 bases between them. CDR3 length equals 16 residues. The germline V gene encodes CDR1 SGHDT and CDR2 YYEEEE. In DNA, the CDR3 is TGTGCCAGCAGCTTGGATGGGGGGCCTACGTACTATGGCTACACCTTC. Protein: CASSLDGGPTYYGYTF. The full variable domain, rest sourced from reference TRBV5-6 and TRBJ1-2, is DAGVTQSPTHLIKTRGQQVTLRCSPKSGHDTVSWYQQALGQGPQFIFQYYEEEERQRGNFPDRFSGHQFPNYSSELNVNALLLGDSALYLCASSLDGGPTYYGYTFGSGTRLTVV.